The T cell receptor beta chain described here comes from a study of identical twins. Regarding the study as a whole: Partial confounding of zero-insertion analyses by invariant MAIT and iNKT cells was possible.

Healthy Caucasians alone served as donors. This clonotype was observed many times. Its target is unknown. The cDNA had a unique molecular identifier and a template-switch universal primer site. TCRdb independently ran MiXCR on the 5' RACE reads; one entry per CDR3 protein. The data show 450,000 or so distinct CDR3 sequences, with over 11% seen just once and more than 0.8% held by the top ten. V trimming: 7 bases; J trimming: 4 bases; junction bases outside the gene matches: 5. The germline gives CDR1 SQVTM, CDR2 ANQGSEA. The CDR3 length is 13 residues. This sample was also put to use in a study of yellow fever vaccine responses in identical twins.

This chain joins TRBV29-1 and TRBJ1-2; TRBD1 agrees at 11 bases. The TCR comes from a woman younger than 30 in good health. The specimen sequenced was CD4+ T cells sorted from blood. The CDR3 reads CSAAGTGGYGYTF. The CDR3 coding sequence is TGCAGCGCTGCCGGGACAGGGGGCTATGGCTACACCTTC.